This T cell receptor (beta chain) was identified during a study of cytomegalovirus exposure and HLA in healthy donors (TCRdb year 2017). Turning to the overall study: An earlier analysis of several hundred of the donors reported 250 to 300 Gb of sequence data and 117 million unique TCR beta sequences from roughly 180 million T cells. All discovery cohort repertoires had been generated using a single sequencing platform. Typing coverage varied by locus: roughly 629-630 donors for A, B, C, DRB1 and DQB1; approximately 520 for DQA1; more than 600 for DPA1; roughly 450 for DPB1. A later analysis re-examined previously published TCR beta repertoires from about 700 donors and added high-resolution HLA genotyping to investigate patterns of TCR occurrence. A separate validation cohort of over 95 different subjects was used in addition to the approximately 700-subject first cohort. In a later genetic analysis, genome-wide SNP genotypes for about three fifths of the 666 donors were used, and that subset was treated as a discovery cohort. An earlier analysis of approximately 630 of the donors applied high-throughput TCR beta sequencing to assess whether each TCR beta V gene segment acted as functional or pseudogenic. The aim of the study was to test whether cataloging public T cell receptors could identify signatures of past pathogen exposure. Among the roughly 380 genotyped donors, approximately 81% belonged to the genetic ancestry cluster associated with self-reported Caucasian donors. Across under 500 genotyped donors of the cohort, an average of approximately 240,000 unique TCR beta nucleotide sequences per donor were sequenced, and approximately 19% of those sequences were non-productive. Rather than using new phenotypic data, the later analysis identified candidate immune exposures from TCR beta sequences and from how often those sequences occurred across donors. Donor age, sex, ethnicity and CMV serostatus were compiled together with the repertoire data. Roughly five DR-DQ haplotypes were handled as single units for association and clustering because linkage in the cohort was strong. HLA typing included class I and class II loci at four-digit resolution. To predict cytomegalovirus infection status, the study brought together high-throughput TCR immunosequencing, statistical association of individual TCRs with disease status, and machine learning. The study profiled the T cell repertoires of some 610 subjects by immunosequencing and related them to cytomegalovirus serostatus. An early release that covered 500 to 800 HLA-typed donors contained approximately 300 gigabases of sequencing data and around 85 million unique TCR sequences. What the work shows at the level of the full study, not this receptor alone: The classifier was reported to diagnose cytomegalovirus status with high specificity and sensitivity in both the original cohort and the validation cohort. Compared with equally common non-associated chains, HLA-associated TCR beta chains in a later analysis were more clonally expanded and had lower generation probabilities. A total of around 150 TCR beta chains were listed by the study as associated with cytomegalovirus. Presence/absence analyses assumed roughly uniform sequencing depth across donors, an assumption that may not hold. In a later genetic analysis, fewer N-insertions in productive TCRs were reported among donors in an Asian-associated ancestry cluster than the roughly 640-donor mean. An earlier analysis of some 590 of the donors showed that most TCR beta V segments appeared in productive rearrangements either about 87% or about 30% of the time, which broadly matched IMGT annotations. Only TCR beta chains were sequenced in this cohort, and the absence of alpha or paired-chain data limited detectable features. A further reported finding was that TCR beta sequences accurately predicted the HLA-A and HLA-B alleles for most subjects in the first cohort. Because some donors lacked HLA typing at each locus, the association tests relied only on the typed subset. Strong co-occurrence of HLA alleles, especially DR and DQ, made assigning TCR associations to individual alleles difficult. In a later genetic analysis, a missense DCLRE1C variant was associated with V-gene and J-gene trimming of TCR beta chains, and the association was replicated in an independent cohort. It was suggested by the authors that the approach could potentially be generalized to other disease states and immunological phenotypes. Seventeen rarely observed V segments, including chromosome 9 orphons, were excluded from the earlier analysis of about 610 of the donors because counts were too low. Three of the identified cytomegalovirus-associated TCR beta chains were confirmed in vitro to be specific for cytomegalovirus antigens. In a later analysis, most CMV-associated TCR beta chains were found to appear HLA-restricted, with HLA associations seemingly driven largely by CMV exposure. Linkage disequilibrium might explain the correlated functional status among segregating V segments, but an unknown experimental factor could not be excluded. Most TCR sequences were observed very rarely across donors, whereas some public TCRs were present in many individuals. Specific HLA alleles were associated with 15,000 to 20,000 TCR beta sequences at a false discovery rate of 0.05 in a later analysis. Immune exposure information for the cohort was limited to CMV serostatus. The sequencing pipeline was judged likely to have produced a cluster of highly shared sequence variants as a technical artifact. Several of the top co-occurrence clusters appeared to be linked to parvovirus B19, influenza, CMV and Epstein-Barr virus, according to a later analysis. In a later analysis, TCR association rates were found to vary across HLA loci, with the most associated TCRs seen for DRB1 alleles and the fewest for HLA-C alleles.

Points on this clone: Its antigen is unknown. Within one base of it there is no much larger clone, and no base qualities were kept.

The cohort consisted of 600 to 700 healthy bone marrow donors. At the time of sampling, all cohort members were nominally healthy, though unrecorded immune exposures were likely present. The donor was CMV seronegative and was included in the group of a few hundred seronegative cohort members. A peripheral blood sample was collected from each donor, and TCR beta sequencing was performed on peripheral blood mononuclear cells. The Qiagen DNeasy Blood Extraction Kit was used to extract genomic DNA from the blood cell samples. Library prep was done by the immunoSEQ multiplex PCR assay. The multiplex PCR relied on a mix of 60 forward primers for TCR Vbeta segments and 13 reverse primers for TCR Jbeta segments. The CDR3 region of rearranged TCR beta genes was amplified from genomic DNA by a multiplex PCR assay. The amplified TCR beta libraries were sequenced on the Illumina HiSeq System as 87-base-pair reads. From the authors' description of their analysis: A later analysis counted about 76 million unique TCR beta chains across the 690 or so repertoires, and some 12 million of these chains were shared by at least two donors. Raw reads were error-corrected and collapsed into unique sequences with a nearest-neighbor algorithm that merged closely related sequences to remove PCR and sequencing errors. To assign V, D and J gene segments, CDR3 sequences were aligned to IMGT reference sequences. Each retained sequence needed at least a six-nucleotide match to both a V gene segment and a J gene segment. A rearrangement counted as productive if the CDR3 had no stop codons and remained in frame with V and J, and every other rearrangement counted as non-productive. CDR3 was defined by IMGT convention, running from the second conserved V-encoded cysteine to the conserved J-encoded phenylalanine. The earlier analysis of some 540 of the donors excluded any sequence lacking an unambiguous match to a single V gene segment. In an earlier analysis of 587 of the donors, a V segment was called functional when productive rearrangements were above 56.7%, and segregating when the standard deviation between donors exceeded 5%. A statistical classification framework was developed to diagnose cytomegalovirus status using the catalog of TCR beta chain sequences. V and J gene assignment, in a later analysis, came from comparing TCR nucleotide sequences with IMGT/GENE-DB human TR gene sequences. The TCRdist pipeline was used in a later analysis to assign CDR3 sequences and most-parsimonious VDJ recombination scenarios. In a later analysis, each TCR beta chain was defined by its CDR3 amino acid sequence together with its V-gene family, and reads lacking a unique V-gene family were excluded. As a way to deal with suspected cross-contamination and a sequencing artifact, a later analysis dropped more than 500 nucleotide sequences that were highly shared and had low generation probability. In a later analysis, a clonal expansion index for each public chain was calculated from normalized within-repertoire ranks of inferred template counts. Generation probabilities in a later analysis came from a VDJ recombination model fitted to out-of-frame rearrangements, and those results were checked against IGoR. Hypergeometric tests were used in a later analysis to score TCR-TCR, TCR-HLA and TCR-CMV co-occurrence, with a repertoire-size bias correction applied to the TCR pairs. To estimate false discovery rates, a later analysis permuted the HLA or CMV assignments 20 times. A later analysis grouped co-occurring TCRs with DBSCAN, adding TCRdist sequence similarity when clustering within HLA-allele-positive subsets. Repertoires with fewer than 30,000 or more than 120,000 public chains, plus five repertoires with anomalous nucleotide sharing, were excluded from co-occurrence clustering. TCRdb retrieved this table from immuneACCESS and kept in-frame rearrangements only. Not all clones are present; in checked studies, unresolved V genes account for under half, and no reason is known for the remainder. Clonal size and the V and J genes are those of that table, whereas D and trimming came from the DNA. In all, the sample holds about 180,000 clones, and roughly 75% of those were seen once. The ten largest clonotypes hold approximately 2.1% of the sample.

The material sequenced was PBMCs. The origin of this receptor is a woman aged 25-40 years in good health and CMV-seronegative.

The bases read TGCGCCAGCCGAGAGACAGAAGCCAAAAACATTCAGTACTTC. This sequence encodes CASRETEAKNIQYF. In this chain, TRBV5-1 is recombined with TRBJ2-4; the D gene is perhaps TRBD1, from 5 matching bases. Taken from cysteine to phenylalanine, the CDR3 has 14 residues. The kept DNA is CDR3 alone, 42 bases in frame from the first base. Sequences SGHRS (CDR1) and YFSETQ (CDR2) are obtained from the germline V gene. V was cut back by 7 bases and J by 0 bases, leaving a gap of 11 bases between them.